The 9 T cell receptor beta chains in this list originate from one sample, sequenced in a study of blood T cell repertoires in COVID-19. The method was immunoSEQ multiplex PCR; TCRdb's version includes in-frame clones alone and lacks a portion of them. Of around 250,000 clones listed, around 80% were seen once; the top ten hold 4.1%. Source material: PBMCs or T cells enriched from blood (not recorded which). Source of these receptors: a man in his thirties or forties with acute COVID-19.

V usage is TRBV18 and J usage is TRBJ1-6; D ambiguous. Germline V gene sequence: CDR1 KGHSH, CDR2 LQKENI. Trimming shortened V by 3 bases and J by 0 bases, and 6 bases separated the two germline ends. The length of the CDR3 is 15 residues. CDR3 coding DNA: TGTGCCAGCTCACCTGGGAGCTCCTATAATTCACCCCTCCACTTT. It yields the protein CASSPGSSYNSPLHF.

The chain uses TRBV6-2 or TRBV6-3 and TRBJ1-5; no reliable D call. CDR1 and CDR2 (germline): MNHEY, SVGEGT. This CDR3 contains 13 residues. Trimming stripped 6 bases from V and 5 bases from J, with 11 bases between. The CDR3 nucleotides read TGTGCCAGCAGCTCCGAGGCGTATCAGCCCCAGCATTTT. Residues: CASSSEAYQPQHF.

The rearrangement links TRBV6-4 to TRBJ2-3, with unresolved D. Trimming stripped 4 bases from V and 3 bases from J, with 11 bases between. CDR1 and CDR2 from the germline V gene are MRHNA and SNTAGT. This CDR3 has 14 residues. In DNA, the CDR3 is TGTGCCAGCAGTGCCAGTGCGGAAACAGATACGCAGTATTTT. This gives the protein CASSASAETDTQYF.

The rearrangement links TRBV10-3 to TRBJ2-3; D is unresolved. Germline V gene sequence: CDR1 ENHRY, CDR2 SYGVKD. V was trimmed by 0 bases and J by 5 bases, leaving 12 bases between them. The CDR3 runs to 15 residues. The CDR3 reads CAISESPGLGDTQYF. CDR3 in DNA: TGTGCCATCAGTGAGTCCCCCGGGTTGGGAGATACGCAGTATTTT.

The chain recombines TRBV12-3 or TRBV12-4 with TRBJ2-5, with D possibly matching TRBD1 (6 bases). The V gene lost 5 bases and the J gene lost 4 bases, with 8 bases spanning the gap. The CDR3 totals 12 residues. CDR3 sequence: CASSGQSETQYF. As DNA, the CDR3 is TGTGCCAGCAGTGGACAGTCAGAGACCCAGTACTTC.

This clone turned up a few times. One end of the junction fails to match germline, which may point to a read error. The genes are TRBV19 and TRBJ1-1; possibly TRBD1 for D (5 bases). The germline gives CDR1 LNHDA, CDR2 SQIVND (reference sequence). The CDR3 runs to 14 residues. The CDR3 region has the DNA TGTGCCAGTAGAATAGGGTGGGGGGACACTGAAGCTTTCTTT. This sequence encodes CASRIGWGDTEAFF.

The V call is TRBV19, the J call TRBJ2-1; 8 nucleotides match TRBD1. The junction had 7 bases not matched to a gene; V was cut back by 5 bases and J by 4 bases. Germline loops: CDR1 LNHDA, CDR2 SQIVND (reference sequence). This CDR3 region has 15 residues. CDR3 sequence: CASSFGQGIYNEQFF. The CDR3, as DNA: TGTGCCAGTAGTTTTGGACAGGGAATTTACAATGAGCAGTTCTTC.

A remark on this clone: Germline and junction disagree at one end, which may indicate a read error. The chain recombines TRBV7-7 with TRBJ2-1, with D hard to call. The CDR3 runs 13 residues. Looked up from germline, CDR1 is SSHAT and CDR2 is FNYEAQ (reference sequence). The CDR3 DNA follows: TGTGCTAGCAGCTTAGATGTCCGGGATGAGCAGTTCTTC. Protein product: CASSLDVRDEQFF.

The chain uses TRBV10-3 and TRBJ2-6, with D possibly being TRBD1 (6 bases). CDR3 length: 16 amino acids. V was trimmed by 6 bases and J by 2 bases, leaving 14 bases between them. CDR1 is ENHRY, CDR2 SYGVKD, per germline. The CDR3, as DNA: TGTGCCATCAGCTTACGACAGGTACCTGGGGCCAACGTCCTGACTTTC. Translation gives CAISLRQVPGANVLTF.